This T cell receptor (beta chain) is drawn from a study of PD-1 blockade in mismatch repair-deficient tumors. This table comes from immunoSEQ multiplex PCR, and its TCRdb copy is limited to in-frame clones, with some not included. The top ten hold 10% to 15% of the sample, which has roughly 120,000 clones, around nine tenths seen once. Germline lookup yields CDR1 SQVTM and CDR2 ANQGSEA. Trimming removed 5 bases from V and 5 bases from J; junction bases left unmatched: 5. The CDR3 extends over 12 amino acids. V gene TRBV29-1 combines with J gene TRBJ2-5; 7 nucleotides agree with TRBD2. This clonotype was obtained from an adult with mismatch repair-deficient cancer. The sequencing here drew on peripheral blood, taken approximately 72 weeks after starting pembrolizumab. CDR3 sequence reads: CSVPGLYETQYF. The CDR3 DNA sequence: TGCAGCGTTCCGGGACTATACGAGACCCAGTACTTC.